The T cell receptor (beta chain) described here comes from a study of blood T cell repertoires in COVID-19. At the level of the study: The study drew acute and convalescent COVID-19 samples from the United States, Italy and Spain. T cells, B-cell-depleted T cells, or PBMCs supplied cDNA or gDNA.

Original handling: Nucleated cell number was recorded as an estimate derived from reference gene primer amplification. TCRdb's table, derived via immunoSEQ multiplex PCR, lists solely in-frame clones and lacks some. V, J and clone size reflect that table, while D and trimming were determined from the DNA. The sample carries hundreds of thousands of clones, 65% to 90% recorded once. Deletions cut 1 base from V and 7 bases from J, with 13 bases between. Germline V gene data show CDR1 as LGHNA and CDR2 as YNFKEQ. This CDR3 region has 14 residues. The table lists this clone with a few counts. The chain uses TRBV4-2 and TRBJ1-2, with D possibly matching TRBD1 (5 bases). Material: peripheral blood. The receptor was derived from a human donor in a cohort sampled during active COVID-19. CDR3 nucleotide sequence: TGTGCCAGCAGCCAAGCTAATGGGGGAGGTGGCTACACCTTC. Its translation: CASSQANGGGGYTF.